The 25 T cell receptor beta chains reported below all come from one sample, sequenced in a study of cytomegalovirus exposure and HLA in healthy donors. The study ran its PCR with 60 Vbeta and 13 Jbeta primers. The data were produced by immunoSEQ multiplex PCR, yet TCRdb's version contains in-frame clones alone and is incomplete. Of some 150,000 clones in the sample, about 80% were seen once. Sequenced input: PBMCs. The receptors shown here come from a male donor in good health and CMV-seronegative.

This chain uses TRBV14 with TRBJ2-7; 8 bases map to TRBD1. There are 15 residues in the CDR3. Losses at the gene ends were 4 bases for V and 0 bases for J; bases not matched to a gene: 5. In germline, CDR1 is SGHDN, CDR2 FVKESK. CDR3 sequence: CASSRTGGYSYEQYF. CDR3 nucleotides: TGTGCCAGCAGCCGCACAGGGGGATACTCCTACGAGCAGTACTTC.

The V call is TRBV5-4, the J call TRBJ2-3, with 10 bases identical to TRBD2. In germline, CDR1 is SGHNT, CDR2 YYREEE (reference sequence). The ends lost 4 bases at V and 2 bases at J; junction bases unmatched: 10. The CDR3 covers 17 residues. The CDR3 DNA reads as TGTGCCAGCAGCGTCCCCCTAGCGGGGGCCTCCACAGATACGCAGTATTTT. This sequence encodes CASSVPLAGASTDTQYF. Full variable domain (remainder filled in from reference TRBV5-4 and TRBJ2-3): ETGVTQSPTHLIKTRGQQVTLRCSSQSGHNTVSWYQQALGQGPQFIFQYYREEENGRGNFPPRFSGLQFPNYSSELNVNALELDDSALYLCASSVPLAGASTDTQYFGPGTRLTVL.

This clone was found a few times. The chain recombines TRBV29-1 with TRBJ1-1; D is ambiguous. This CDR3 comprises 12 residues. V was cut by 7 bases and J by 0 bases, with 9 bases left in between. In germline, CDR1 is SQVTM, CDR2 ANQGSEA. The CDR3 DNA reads TGCAGCGACCAACAGTTGAACACTGAAGCTTTCTTT. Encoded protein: CSDQQLNTEAFF.

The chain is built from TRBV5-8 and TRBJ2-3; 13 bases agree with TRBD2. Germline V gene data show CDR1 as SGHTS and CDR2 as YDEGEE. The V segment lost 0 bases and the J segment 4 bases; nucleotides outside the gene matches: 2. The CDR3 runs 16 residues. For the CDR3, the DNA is TGTGCCAGCAGCTTGGGGACTAGCGGGGGCGCAGATACGCAGTATTTT. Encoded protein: CASSLGTSGGADTQYF.

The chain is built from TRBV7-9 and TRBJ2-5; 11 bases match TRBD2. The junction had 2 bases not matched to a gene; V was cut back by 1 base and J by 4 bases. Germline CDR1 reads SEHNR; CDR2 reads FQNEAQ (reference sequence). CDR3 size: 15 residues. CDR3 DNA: TGTGCCAGCAGCTTAGGGCTAGCGGGGGGAGAGACCCAGTACTTC. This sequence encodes CASSLGLAGGETQYF.

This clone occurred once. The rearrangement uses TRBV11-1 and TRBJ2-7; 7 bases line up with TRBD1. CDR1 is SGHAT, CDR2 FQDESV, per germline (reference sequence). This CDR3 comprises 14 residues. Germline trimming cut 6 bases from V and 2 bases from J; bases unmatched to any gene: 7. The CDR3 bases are TGTGCCAGCAGGCAAGGGACAGACCCCTACGAGCAGTACTTC. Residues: CASRQGTDPYEQYF.

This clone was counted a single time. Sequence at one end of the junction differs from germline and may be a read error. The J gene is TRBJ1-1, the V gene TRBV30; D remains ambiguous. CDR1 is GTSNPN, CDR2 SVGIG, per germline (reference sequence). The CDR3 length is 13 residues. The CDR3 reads CAWSVRLSTESFF. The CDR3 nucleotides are TGTGCCTGGAGTGTACGACTTTCAACTGAATCTTTCTTT.

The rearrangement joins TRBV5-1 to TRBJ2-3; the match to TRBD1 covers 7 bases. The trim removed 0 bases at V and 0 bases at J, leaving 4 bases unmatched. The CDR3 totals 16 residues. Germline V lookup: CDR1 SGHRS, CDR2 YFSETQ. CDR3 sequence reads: CASSLGGQRSTDTQYF. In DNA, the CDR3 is TGCGCCAGCAGCTTGGGGGGACAGAGGAGCACAGATACGCAGTATTTT.

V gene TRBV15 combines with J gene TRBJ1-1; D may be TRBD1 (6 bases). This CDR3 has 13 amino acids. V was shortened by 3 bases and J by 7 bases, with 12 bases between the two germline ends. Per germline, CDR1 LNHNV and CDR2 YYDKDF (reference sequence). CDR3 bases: TGTGCCACCAGCAGGAAGTACAGGGATGAAGCTTTCTTT. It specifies CATSRKYRDEAFF.

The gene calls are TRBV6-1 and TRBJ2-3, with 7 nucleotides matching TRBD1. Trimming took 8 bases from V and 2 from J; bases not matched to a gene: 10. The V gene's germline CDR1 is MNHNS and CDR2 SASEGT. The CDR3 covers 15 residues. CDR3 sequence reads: CASRRTGGYTDTQYF. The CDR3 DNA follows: TGTGCCAGCCGCAGGACAGGCGGATACACAGATACGCAGTATTTT.

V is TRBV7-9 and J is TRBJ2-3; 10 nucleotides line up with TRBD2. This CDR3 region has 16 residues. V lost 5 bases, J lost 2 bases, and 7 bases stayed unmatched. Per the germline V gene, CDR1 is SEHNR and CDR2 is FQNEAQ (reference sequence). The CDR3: CASSPWTSGNTDTQYF. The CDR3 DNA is TGTGCCAGCAGCCCTTGGACTAGCGGAAACACAGATACGCAGTATTTT.

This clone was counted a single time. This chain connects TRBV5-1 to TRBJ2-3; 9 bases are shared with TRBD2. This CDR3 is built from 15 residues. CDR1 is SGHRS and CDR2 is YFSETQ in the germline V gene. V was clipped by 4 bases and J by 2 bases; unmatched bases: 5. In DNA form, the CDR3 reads TGCGCCAGCAGCCGAGCGGGGGGAACCACAGATACGCAGTATTTT. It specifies CASSRAGGTTDTQYF.

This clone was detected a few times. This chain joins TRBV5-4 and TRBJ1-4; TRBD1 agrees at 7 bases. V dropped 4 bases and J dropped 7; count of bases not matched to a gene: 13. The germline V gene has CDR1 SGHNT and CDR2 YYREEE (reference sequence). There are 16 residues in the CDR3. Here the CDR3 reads CASSPEKTGWGEKLFF. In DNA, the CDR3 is TGTGCCAGCAGCCCGGAGAAGACAGGGTGGGGTGAAAAACTGTTTTTT.

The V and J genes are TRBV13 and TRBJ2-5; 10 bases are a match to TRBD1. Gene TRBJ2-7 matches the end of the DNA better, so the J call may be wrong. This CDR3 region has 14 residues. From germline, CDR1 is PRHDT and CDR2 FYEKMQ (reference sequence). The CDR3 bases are TGTGCCAGCAGCAGCCGGGACAGGGGCCTCGAGCAGTACTTC. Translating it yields CASSSRDRGLEQYF.

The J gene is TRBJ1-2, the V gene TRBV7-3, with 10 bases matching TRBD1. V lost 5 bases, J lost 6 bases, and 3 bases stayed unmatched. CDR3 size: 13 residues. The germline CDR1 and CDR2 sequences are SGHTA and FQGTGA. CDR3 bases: TGTGCCAGCAGCCCGGGACAGGGGAATGGCTACACCTTC. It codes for CASSPGQGNGYTF.

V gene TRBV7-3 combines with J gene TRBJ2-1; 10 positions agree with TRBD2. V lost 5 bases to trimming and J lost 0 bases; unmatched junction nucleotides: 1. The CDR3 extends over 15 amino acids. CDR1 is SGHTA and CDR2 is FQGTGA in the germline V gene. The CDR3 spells CASSQRGGSYNEQFF. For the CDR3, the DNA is TGTGCCAGCAGCCAGCGGGGGGGCTCCTACAATGAGCAGTTCTTC.

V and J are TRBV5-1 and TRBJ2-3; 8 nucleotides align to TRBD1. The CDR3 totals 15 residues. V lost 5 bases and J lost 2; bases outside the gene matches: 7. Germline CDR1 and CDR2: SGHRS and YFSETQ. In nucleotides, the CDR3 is TGCGCCAGCAGAGCCGGGACAGGCCTCACAGATACGCAGTATTTT. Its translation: CASRAGTGLTDTQYF.

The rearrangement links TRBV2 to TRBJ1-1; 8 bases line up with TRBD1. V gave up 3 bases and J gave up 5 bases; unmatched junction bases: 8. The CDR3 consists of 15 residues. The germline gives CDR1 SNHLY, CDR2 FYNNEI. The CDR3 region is CASSDYRQGRTEAFF. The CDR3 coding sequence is TGTGCCAGCAGTGATTATCGACAGGGGAGGACTGAAGCTTTCTTT.

This CDR3 is CASSVQGGGDSPLHF. The CDR3 nucleotides read TGTGCCAGCAGTGTACAGGGTGGGGGAGATTCACCCCTCCACTTT. This rearrangement joins TRBV6-5 to TRBJ1-6; a possible D gene is TRBD1 (6 bases). V was cut by 5 bases and J by 8 bases, with 16 bases left in between. There are 15 residues in the CDR3. Germline V gene data show CDR1 as MNHEY and CDR2 as SVGAGI.

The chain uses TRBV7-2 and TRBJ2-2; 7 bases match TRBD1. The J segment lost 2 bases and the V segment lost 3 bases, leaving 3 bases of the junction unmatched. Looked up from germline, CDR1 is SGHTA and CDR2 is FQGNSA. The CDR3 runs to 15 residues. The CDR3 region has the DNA TGTGCCAGCAGCTTTGGGACAGCCAACACCGGGGAGCTGTTTTTT. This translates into CASSFGTANTGELFF.

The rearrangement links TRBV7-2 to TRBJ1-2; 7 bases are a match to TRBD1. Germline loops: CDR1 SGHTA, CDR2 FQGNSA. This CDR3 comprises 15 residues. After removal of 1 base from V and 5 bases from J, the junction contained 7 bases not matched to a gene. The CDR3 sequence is CASSLEGPGGYGYTF. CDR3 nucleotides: TGTGCCAGCAGCTTAGAGGGCCCAGGGGGGTATGGCTACACCTTC. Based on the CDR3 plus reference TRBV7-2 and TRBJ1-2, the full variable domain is GAGVSQSPSNKVTEKGKDVELRCDPISGHTALYWYRQSLGQGLEFLIYFQGNSAPDKSGLPSDRFSAERTGGSVSTLTIQRTQQEDSAVYLCASSLEGPGGYGYTFGSGTRLTVV.

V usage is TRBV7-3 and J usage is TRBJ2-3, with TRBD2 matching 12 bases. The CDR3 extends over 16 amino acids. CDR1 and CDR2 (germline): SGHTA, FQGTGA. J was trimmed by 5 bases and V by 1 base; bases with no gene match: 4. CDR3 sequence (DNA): TGTGCCAGCAGCTTAAGCACTAGCGGGAGGAGAGATACGCAGTATTTT. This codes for CASSLSTSGRRDTQYF. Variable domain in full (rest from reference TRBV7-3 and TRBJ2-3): GAGVSQTPSNKVTEKGKYVELRCDPISGHTALYWYRQSLGQGPEFLIYFQGTGAADDSGLPNDRFFAVRPEGSVSTLKIQRTERGDSAVYLCASSLSTSGRRDTQYFGPGTRLTVL.

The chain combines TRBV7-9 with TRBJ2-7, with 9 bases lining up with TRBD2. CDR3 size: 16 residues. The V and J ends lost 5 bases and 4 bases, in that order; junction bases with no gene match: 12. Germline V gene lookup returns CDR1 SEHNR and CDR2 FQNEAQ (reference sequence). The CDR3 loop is CASSPSTSGRGYEQYF. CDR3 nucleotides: TGTGCCAGCAGCCCATCGACTAGCGGAAGAGGTTACGAGCAGTACTTC.

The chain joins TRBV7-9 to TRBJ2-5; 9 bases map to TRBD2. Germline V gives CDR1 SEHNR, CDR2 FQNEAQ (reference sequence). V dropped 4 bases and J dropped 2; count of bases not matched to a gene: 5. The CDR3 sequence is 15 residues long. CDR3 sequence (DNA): TGTGCCAGCAGCTCCAGCGGGGGGAAACAAGAGACCCAGTACTTC. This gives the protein CASSSSGGKQETQYF.

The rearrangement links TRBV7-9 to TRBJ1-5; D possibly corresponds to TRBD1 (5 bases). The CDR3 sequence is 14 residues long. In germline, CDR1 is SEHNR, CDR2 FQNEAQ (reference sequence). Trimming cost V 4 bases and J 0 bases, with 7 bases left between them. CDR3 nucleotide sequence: TGTGCCAGCAGCTCGACAGATAGCAATCAGCCCCAGCATTTT. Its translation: CASSSTDSNQPQHF. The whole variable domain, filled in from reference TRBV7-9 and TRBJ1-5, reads DTGVSQNPRHKITKRGQNVTFRCDPISEHNRLYWYRQTLGQGPEFLTYFQNEAQLEKSRLLSDRFSAERPKGSFSTLEIQRTEQGDSAMYLCASSSTDSNQPQHFGDGTRLSIL.